A selection of T cell receptor beta chains follows, all from one sample in a study of blood T cell repertoires in COVID-19. Data came from immunoSEQ multiplex PCR; TCRdb stores just in-frame clones and leaves some out. The sample consists of about 120,000 clones, approximately 83% of them appearing once. Sample: peripheral blood. These receptors all come from a woman of 80 years or more with acute or convalescent COVID-19. The CDR3 runs from the conserved cysteine through the conserved F or W. The D gene is left open where the match is weak. The size of a clone is reported for some rows only, either as once, few or many, or as a class for expanded clones.

size,D,J,V,length,DNA,CDR3
-,TRBD2,TRBJ2-1,TRBV3-1/TRBV3-2,17,TGTGCCAGCAGCCACAGGAGCGGGGGGGCCGCCTACAATGAGCAGTTCTTC,CASSHRSGGAAYNEQFF
-,TRBD1,TRBJ1-2,TRBV7-3,17,TGTGCCAGCAGCCCCGAGGGCGGGACAGGGGGCAGCTATGGCTACACCTTC,CASSPEGGTGGSYGYTF
-,-,TRBJ2-7,TRBV4-2,16,TGTGCCAGCAGCCAAGATAGGACAGTGAGCTCCTACGAGCAGTACTTC,CASSQDRTVSSYEQYF
-,-,TRBJ1-2,TRBV18,16,TGTGCCAGCTCACCAATCAGTCTAGGGGAAAACTATGGCTACACCTTC,CASSPISLGENYGYTF
-,TRBD2,TRBJ2-5,TRBV5-6,16,TGTGCCAGCAGCTCCCAGGGACTAGCGGGGTGGGAGACCCAGTACTTC,CASSSQGLAGWETQYF
-,TRBD2,TRBJ2-1,TRBV4-1,15,TGCGCCAGCAGCGGACTAGCGGGGAGTTACAATGAGCAGTTCTTC,CASSGLAGSYNEQFF
-,TRBD1,TRBJ1-2,TRBV11-2,15,TGTGCCAGCAGCCAACTCCAGGGGGTCCTATATGGCTACACCTTC,CASSQLQGVLYGYTF
-,-,TRBJ2-3,TRBV3-1/TRBV3-2,12,TGTGCCAGCAGCCACCTGGCTGATACGCAGTATTTT,CASSHLADTQYF
-,-,TRBJ2-7,TRBV27,13,TGTGCCAGCAGTACAAGGGGGGGGGTCGAGCAGTACTTC,CASSTRGGVEQYF
-,TRBD2,TRBJ2-3,TRBV3-1/TRBV3-2,16,TGTGCCAGCAGCCCCCTAGCGGGGGAAGTGGCAGATACGCAGTATTTT,CASSPLAGEVADTQYF
-,-,TRBJ2-3,TRBV9,16,TGTGCCAGCAGCGTCAGCTACCCCGGACAGTCAGATACGCAGTATTTT,CASSVSYPGQSDTQYF
-,-,TRBJ1-3,TRBV28,15,TGTGCCAGCAGTTTCCCAGGGTCATCAGGAAACACCATATATTTT,CASSFPGSSGNTIYF
once,TRBD1,TRBJ1-1,TRBV6-1,12,TGTGCCAGCAGTGACAGGGGGCGCCCAGCTTTCTTT,CASSDRGRPAFF
-,-,TRBJ1-2,TRBV9,16,TGTGCCAGCAGCTCCCCGAATGGGGCGACTAACTATGGCTACACCTTC,CASSSPNGATNYGYTF
-,-,TRBJ1-1,TRBV28,15,TGTGCCAGCAGCCGAACTCCGTCCATGAACACTGAAGCTTTCTTT,CASSRTPSMNTEAFF
-,TRBD1,TRBJ1-1,TRBV7-3,14,TGTGCCAGCAGCCCGACAGGGCAGAACACTGAAGCTTTCTTT,CASSPTGQNTEAFF
-,-,TRBJ1-1,TRBV7-3,14,TGTGCCAGCAGCTCTCCGGCGGGGAACACTGAAGCTTTCTTT,CASSSPAGNTEAFF
-,-,TRBJ1-1,TRBV7-9,18,TGTGCCAGCAGCTTACGAGACTTCCGACCCCCACGGGACACTGAAGCTTTCTTT,CASSLRDFRPPRDTEAFF
-,-,TRBJ2-2,TRBV9,15,TGTGCCAGCAGGGCCGCGTTAGGGGCCACCGGGGAGCTGTTTTTT,CASRAALGATGELFF
few,-,TRBJ1-1,TRBV2,14,TGTGCCAGCAGTGCCAGGGGCAGGGACACTGAAGCTTTCTTT,CASSARGRDTEAFF
-,-,TRBJ1-2,TRBV19,17,TGTGCCAGTAGTATACCCTCCACAGCGACAGCTAACTATGGCTACACCTTC,CASSIPSTATANYGYTF
-,TRBD1,TRBJ2-2,TRBV19,15,TGTGCCAGTAGGAGGGACAGGGGGGACACCGGGGAGCTGTTTTTT,CASRRDRGDTGELFF
-,-,TRBJ2-2,TRBV9,16,TGTGCCAGCAGCTCCCAAACCCCCGGGGTCACCGGGGAGCTGTTTTTT,CASSSQTPGVTGELFF
few,-,TRBJ1-3,TRBV28,13,TGTGCCAGCAGTCTCTTACAGGGAAACACCATATATTTT,CASSLLQGNTIYF
-,-,TRBJ1-2,TRBV4-3,14,TGCGCCAGCAGCCAAGACACAGGGAACTATGGCTACACCTTC,CASSQDTGNYGYTF
-,-,TRBJ1-5,TRBV7-3,13,TGTGCCAGCAGCTTAACGGCTTTGCAGCCCCAGCATTTT,CASSLTALQPQHF
-,-,TRBJ2-2,TRBV6-6,16,TGTGCCAGCAGTTACTGGGAGATTGGTAACACCGGGGAGCTGTTTTTT,CASSYWEIGNTGELFF
-,TRBD2,TRBJ2-3,TRBV29-1,14,TGCAGCGTTGGGGGGACTAGCGGTAGAGATACGCAGTATTTT,CSVGGTSGRDTQYF
-,TRBD1,TRBJ1-1,TRBV3-1/TRBV3-2,16,TGTGCCAGCAGCCAAGTGAGGGGGCCGTTGAACACTGAAGCTTTCTTT,CASSQVRGPLNTEAFF
-,-,TRBJ1-4,TRBV7-9,13,TGTGCCAGCAGCTTAGTGGGGCATGAAAAACTGTTTTTT,CASSLVGHEKLFF
-,TRBD2,TRBJ2-1,TRBV10-3,15,TGTGCCATCAGTGCAGCGGGGGCGGCCTACAATGAGCAGTTCTTC,CAISAAGAAYNEQFF
-,-,TRBJ1-3,TRBV15,16,TGTGCCACCAGCAGAGAAGTGGGGACTCCTGGAAACACCATATATTTT,CATSREVGTPGNTIYF
-,TRBD1,TRBJ1-1,TRBV19,15,TGTGCCAGTAGTATGGGGGCAGGGGGGAACACTGAAGCTTTCTTT,CASSMGAGGNTEAFF
few,TRBD1,TRBJ1-2,TRBV5-1,13,TGCGCCAGCAGCTTGGCCCCAGGGGGCATCCCTACCTTC,CASSLAPGGIPTF
few,TRBD2,TRBJ2-2,TRBV7-2,17,TGTGCCAGCAGATTAAGGAGCGGGGGGGCTAACACCGGGGAGCTGTTTTTT,CASRLRSGGANTGELFF
-,-,TRBJ1-1,TRBV5-1,11,TGCGCCAGCATGGGAGGGATTGAAGCTTTCTTT,CASMGGIEAFF
-,-,TRBJ2-7,TRBV7-8,15,TGTGCCAGCAGCACCCAAGCGGGCCCCTCCTACGAGCAGTACTTC,CASSTQAGPSYEQYF
-,TRBD1,TRBJ2-1,TRBV7-9,13,TGTGCCAGCAGCTCCACAGGGGAAGGTGAGCAGTTCTTC,CASSSTGEGEQFF
-,-,TRBJ2-2,TRBV7-9,18,TGTGCCAGCAGCTTAGGGACCTTAAGCGGTCCATCGAACGGGGAGCTGTTTTTT,CASSLGTLSGPSNGELFF
-,-,TRBJ1-1,TRBV24-1,14,TGTGCCACCAGTGCTGGGGTCGGGGGGACTGAAGCTTTCTTT,CATSAGVGGTEAFF
-,-,TRBJ1-2,TRBV19,14,TGTGCCAGTACCTCAGCGGGGAAAGGGCAGGGCTACACCTTC,CASTSAGKGQGYTF